This TCR beta chain originates from a study of cytomegalovirus exposure and HLA in healthy donors. Generated by immunoSEQ multiplex PCR, the TCRdb table keeps only in-frame clones and is missing some. The sample has around 300,000 clones, around 86% seen once. This CDR3 has 14 residues. V trimming: 4 bases; J trimming: 4 bases; junction bases outside the gene matches: 2. Germline assignment: CDR1 MRHNA and CDR2 SNTAGT. The J gene is TRBJ1-2, the V gene TRBV6-4, with 11 bases identical to TRBD1. The sequenced material came from PBMCs. The TCR was taken from a woman aged 18 to 35 in good health and CMV-seronegative. DNA of the CDR3: TGTGCCAGCAGTGCCGGGACAGGGGGCTATGGCTACACCTTC. Translation: CASSAGTGGYGYTF.